A selection of T cell receptor beta chains follows, all from one sample in a study of PD-L1 blockade in urothelial cancer. Profiling relied on immunoSEQ multiplex PCR, and the TCRdb table lists in-frame clones only, not all of them. The profile covers around 100,000 clones, with approximately 90% appearing a single time and about 4% taken by the ten largest. The sequencing used PBMCs, collected around atezolizumab (anti-PD-L1) treatment. The source of these receptors is a man aged 60 to 75 with urothelial cancer. The CDR3 runs from the conserved cysteine through the conserved F or W. D genes are given only for firm matches. Expanded clones are given a class, and other clones once, few, many or no size at all.

D,V,J,size,CDR3,DNA
TRBD1,TRBV7-2,TRBJ2-2,NA,CASSLPGQGFTGELFF,TGTGCCAGCAGCCTACCGGGACAGGGGTTCACCGGGGAGCTGTTTTTT
TRBD1,TRBV5-4,TRBJ2-7,once,CASSKGQGAYEQYF,TGTGCCAGCAGCAAGGGACAGGGGGCCTACGAGCAGTACTTC
TRBD2,TRBV7-2,TRBJ2-5,NA,CASSLALAGGQETQYF,TGTGCCAGCAGCTTAGCGCTAGCGGGGGGGCAAGAGACCCAGTACTTC
NA,TRBV7-2,TRBJ1-1,NA,CASSFAQLTGRNTEAFF,TGTGCCAGCAGCTTTGCCCAACTTACAGGGAGAAACACTGAAGCTTTCTTT
TRBD1,TRBV18,TRBJ2-5,NA,CASSPPTGDETQYF,TGTGCCAGCTCACCGCCGACAGGGGACGAGACCCAGTACTTC
NA,TRBV4-3,TRBJ2-7,NA,CASSQDLRTADYEQYF,TGCGCCAGCAGCCAAGATCTTCGGACAGCTGATTACGAGCAGTACTTC
NA,TRBV7-3,TRBJ2-6,NA,CASSLKLSGANVLTF,TGTGCCAGCAGCTTAAAACTCTCTGGGGCCAACGTCCTGACTTTC
NA,TRBV18,TRBJ2-1,NA,CASSLSVSSYNEQFF,TGTGCCAGCTCCCTGAGCGTGAGCTCCTACAATGAGCAGTTCTTC
NA,TRBV4-1,TRBJ1-5,NA,CASSQGFNQPQHF,TGCGCCAGCAGTCAGGGATTCAATCAGCCCCAGCATTTT
NA,TRBV5-4,TRBJ1-6,NA,CASSSRDTNSPLHF,TGTGCCAGCAGCTCCCGGGACACTAATTCACCCCTCCACTTT
TRBD2,TRBV28,TRBJ2-7,NA,CASMGSGRYEQYF,TGTGCCAGCATGGGTAGCGGGAGATACGAGCAGTACTTC
TRBD1,TRBV19,TRBJ2-1,NA,CASRQGAVNEQFF,TGTGCCAGTCGACAGGGGGCGGTCAATGAGCAGTTCTTC
TRBD1,TRBV2,TRBJ2-1,few,CATQPTGGVLFF,TGTGCCACCCAACCGACAGGGGGCGTGTTGTTCTTC
NA,TRBV29-1,TRBJ2-7,NA,CSVYSPGSYEQYF,TGCAGCGTTTACAGCCCTGGGAGCTACGAGCAGTACTTC
TRBD2,TRBV11-1,TRBJ2-7,NA,CASSHGLAGVYEQYF,TGTGCCAGCAGCCACGGACTAGCGGGGGTTTACGAGCAGTACTTC
NA,TRBV4-1,TRBJ2-6,NA,CASSQGVNSGANVLTF,TGCGCCAGCAGCCAAGGCGTCAACTCTGGGGCCAACGTCCTGACTTTC
TRBD2,TRBV7-2,TRBJ2-1,NA,CASSLAISGGALEQFF,TGTGCCAGCAGCTTAGCGATTAGCGGGGGGGCATTGGAGCAGTTCTTC
TRBD1,TRBV5-8,TRBJ2-3,NA,CASSFDRVGTDTQYF,TGTGCCAGCAGCTTCGACAGGGTCGGCACAGATACGCAGTATTTT
NA,TRBV2,TRBJ1-4,once,CASRQTANEKLFF,TGTGCCAGCAGACAAACAGCTAATGAAAAACTGTTTTTT
NA,TRBV27,TRBJ2-6,NA,CASSRRTGANVLTF,TGTGCCAGCAGTAGGCGGACTGGGGCCAACGTCCTGACTTTC
NA,TRBV12-2,TRBJ2-5,NA,CASRLAHKGDGEETQYF,TGTGCAAGTCGCTTAGCCCACAAGGGGGACGGTGAAGAGACCCAGTACTTC
TRBD1,TRBV7-9,TRBJ2-3,once,CASSRQTGVVDTQYF,TGTGCCAGCAGCCGCCAGACAGGGGTGGTAGATACGCAGTATTTT
TRBD2,TRBV6-6,TRBJ2-5,NA,CASRTSGTETQYF,TGTGCCAGCCGGACTAGCGGGACAGAGACCCAGTACTTC
TRBD1,TRBV5-1,TRBJ2-2,NA,CASSWRTGGNTGELFF,TGCGCCAGCAGCTGGAGGACAGGGGGAAACACCGGGGAGCTGTTTTTT
NA,TRBV27,TRBJ2-3,NA,CASSFGASVLTDTQYF,TGTGCCAGCAGTTTCGGGGCTAGCGTATTAACAGATACGCAGTATTTT
TRBD1,TRBV7-9,TRBJ2-7,NA,CASSAGTGGSEQYF,TGTGCCAGCAGCGCGGGGACAGGGGGGTCGGAGCAGTACTTC
NA,TRBV7-2,TRBJ2-1,NA,CASSREGNPYNEQFF,TGTGCCAGCAGCCGCGAGGGTAACCCCTACAATGAGCAGTTCTTC